This record concerns one T cell receptor beta chain sequence. The record originates from a study of T cell changes during pregnancy in multiple sclerosis. Germline trimming cut 3 bases from V and 4 bases from J; bases unmatched to any gene: 6. Germline CDR1 reads ENHRY; CDR2 reads SYGVKD. This CDR3 comprises 15 residues. The protocol was immunoSEQ multiplex PCR, while the TCRdb copy is restricted to in-frame clones and leaves out a portion. Seen here are around 30,000 clones, 70% to 90% observed once, and the top ten hold 6.5% to 7%. Source: CD8+ T cells from peripheral blood mononuclear cells, taken in the second trimester of pregnancy. This receptor was identified in a female donor with multiple sclerosis, enrolled in a pregnancy study. V and J are TRBV10-3 and TRBJ2-5, with TRBD1 identical over 9 bases. In DNA form, the CDR3 reads TGTGCCATCAGTGATTGGGACAGGGAGTCAGAGACCCAGTACTTC. This translates into CAISDWDRESETQYF.